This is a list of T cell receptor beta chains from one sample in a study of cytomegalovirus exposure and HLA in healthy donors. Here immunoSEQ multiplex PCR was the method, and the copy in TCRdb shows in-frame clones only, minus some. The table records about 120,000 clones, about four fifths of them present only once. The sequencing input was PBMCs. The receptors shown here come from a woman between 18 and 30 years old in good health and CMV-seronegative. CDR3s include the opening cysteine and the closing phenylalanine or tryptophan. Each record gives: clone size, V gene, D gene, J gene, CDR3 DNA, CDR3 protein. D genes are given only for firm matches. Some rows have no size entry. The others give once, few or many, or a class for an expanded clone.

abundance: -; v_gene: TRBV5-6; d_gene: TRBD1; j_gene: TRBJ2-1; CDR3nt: TGTGCCAGCAGCCTACAGGCGGGACAGGTCTCCTACAATGAGCAGTTCTTC; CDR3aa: CASSLQAGQVSYNEQFF
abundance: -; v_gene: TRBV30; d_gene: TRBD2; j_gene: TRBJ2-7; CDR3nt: TGTGCCTGTTTAGCGGGGGGGCCGAGGAGGGAGCAGTACTTC; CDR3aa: CACLAGGPRREQYF
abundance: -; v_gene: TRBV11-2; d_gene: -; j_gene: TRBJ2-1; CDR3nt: TGTGCCAGCAGCTTAAGTGGGAGCCTCAATGAGCAGTTCTTC; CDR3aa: CASSLSGSLNEQFF
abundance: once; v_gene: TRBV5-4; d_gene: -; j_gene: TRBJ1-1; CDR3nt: TGTGCCAGCAGCTTGGAACTAACGGCGGGAAGCACTGAAGCTTTCTTT; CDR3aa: CASSLELTAGSTEAFF
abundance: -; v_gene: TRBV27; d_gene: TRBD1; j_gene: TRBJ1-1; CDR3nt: TGTGCCAGCGGGCCGGACAGGGACTACACTGAAGCTTTCTTT; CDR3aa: CASGPDRDYTEAFF
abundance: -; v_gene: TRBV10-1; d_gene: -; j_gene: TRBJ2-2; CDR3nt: TGCGCCAGCAGTGAAAACAGGGACGACGGGGAGCTGTTTTTT; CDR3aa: CASSENRDDGELFF
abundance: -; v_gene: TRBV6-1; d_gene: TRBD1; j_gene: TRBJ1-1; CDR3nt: TGTGCCAGCAGCAGGGACAGGGGGAACACTGAAGCTTTCTTT; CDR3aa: CASSRDRGNTEAFF
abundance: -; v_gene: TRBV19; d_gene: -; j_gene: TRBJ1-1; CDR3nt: TGTGCCAGTAGCTTCGCCAGGGTCGGAAACACTGAAGCTTTCTTT; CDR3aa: CASSFARVGNTEAFF
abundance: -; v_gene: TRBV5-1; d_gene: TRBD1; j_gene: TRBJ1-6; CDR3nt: TGCGCCAGCAGCTTGGCAGGGGACAGGGGGGGATCACCCCTCCACTTT; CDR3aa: CASSLAGDRGGSPLHF
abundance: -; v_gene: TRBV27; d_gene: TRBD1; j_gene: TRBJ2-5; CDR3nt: TGTGCCAGCAGGGGACAGTTTCAAGAGACCCAGTACTTC; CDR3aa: CASRGQFQETQYF
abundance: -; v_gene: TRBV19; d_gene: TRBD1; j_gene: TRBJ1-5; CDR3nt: TGTGCCAGTAGTATGTGGACAGGGCCGAATCAGCCCCAGCATTTT; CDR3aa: CASSMWTGPNQPQHF
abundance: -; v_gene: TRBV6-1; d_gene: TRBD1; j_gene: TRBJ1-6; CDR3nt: TGTGCCAGCAGTGAAAAGGACAGGGGAAATTCACCCCTCCACTTT; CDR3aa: CASSEKDRGNSPLHF
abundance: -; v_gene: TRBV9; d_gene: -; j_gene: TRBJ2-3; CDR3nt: TGTGCCAGCAGCGTAGGGGCCAGACAGGGAGGATCAGATACGCAGTATTTT; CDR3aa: CASSVGARQGGSDTQYF
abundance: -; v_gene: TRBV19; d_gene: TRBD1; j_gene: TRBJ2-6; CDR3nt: TGTGCCAGTGCAGACAGGGGCTCTGGGGCCAACGTCCTGACTTTC; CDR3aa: CASADRGSGANVLTF
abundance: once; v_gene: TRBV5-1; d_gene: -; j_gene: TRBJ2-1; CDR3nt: TGCGCCAGCAGCTACCTTGAGGGTAAGCGGCTCAATGAGCAGTTCTTC; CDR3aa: CASSYLEGKRLNEQFF
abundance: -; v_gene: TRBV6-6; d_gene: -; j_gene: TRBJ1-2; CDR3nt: TGTGCCAGCAGTTACGAATCGGCGGGGGCGCGGAATGGCTACACCTTC; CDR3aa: CASSYESAGARNGYTF
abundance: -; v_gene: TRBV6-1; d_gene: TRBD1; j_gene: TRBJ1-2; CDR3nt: TGTGCCAGCAGTTCGGGGACAGGGGTTAACTATGGCTACACCTTC; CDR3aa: CASSSGTGVNYGYTF
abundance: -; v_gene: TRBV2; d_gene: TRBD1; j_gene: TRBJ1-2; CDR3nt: TGTGCCGGTAGACAGGGGGCAGGGAGGGGATTTGGCTACACCTTC; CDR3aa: CAGRQGAGRGFGYTF
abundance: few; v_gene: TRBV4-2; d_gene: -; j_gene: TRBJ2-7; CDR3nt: TGTGCCAGCAGCCAAGTAAGCCAGGGAAATCCCTACGAGCAGTACTTC; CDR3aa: CASSQVSQGNPYEQYF
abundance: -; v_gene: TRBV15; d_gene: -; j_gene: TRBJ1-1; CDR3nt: TGTGCCACCAGCAGAGAAAAGGGAGCGAACACTGAAGCTTTCTTT; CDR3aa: CATSREKGANTEAFF
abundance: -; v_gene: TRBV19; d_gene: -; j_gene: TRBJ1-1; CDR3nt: TGTGCCAGTAGTTACGGGGATGAAGCTTTCTTT; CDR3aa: CASSYGDEAFF
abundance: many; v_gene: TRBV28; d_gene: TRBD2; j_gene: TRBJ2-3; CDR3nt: TGTGCCAGCGGTGGGGGGGGAAGCACAGATACGCAGTATTTT; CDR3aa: CASGGGGSTDTQYF
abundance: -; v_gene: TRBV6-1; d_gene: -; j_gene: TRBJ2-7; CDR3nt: TGTGCCAGCCAAGCGAACTACGAGCAGTACTTC; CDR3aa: CASQANYEQYF
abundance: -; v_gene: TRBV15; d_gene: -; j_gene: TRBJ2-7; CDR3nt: TGTGCCACCAGCAGAGAAAGGGTAGGGGGGGCCGAGCAGTACTTC; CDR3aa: CATSRERVGGAEQYF
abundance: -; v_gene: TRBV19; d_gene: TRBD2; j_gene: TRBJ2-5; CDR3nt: TGTGCCAGTAGACCCCGGACTAGCGGGGGCCGAGTGCCCCAGTACTTC; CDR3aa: CASRPRTSGGRVPQYF
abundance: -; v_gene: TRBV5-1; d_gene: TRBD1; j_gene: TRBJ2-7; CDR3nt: TGCGCCAGCAGCTTCGGGACAGGGACCAACGAGCAGTACTTC; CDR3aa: CASSFGTGTNEQYF
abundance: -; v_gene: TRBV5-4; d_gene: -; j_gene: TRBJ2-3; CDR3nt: TGTGCCAGCAGCGGCGGTGGCGGGGGCGATGTAAGCACAGATACGCAGTATTTT; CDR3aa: CASSGGGGGDVSTDTQYF
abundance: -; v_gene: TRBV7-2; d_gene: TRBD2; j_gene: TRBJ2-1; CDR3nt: TGTGCCAGCAGCCCTAGCGGGGGCTACAATGAGCAGTTCTTC; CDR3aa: CASSPSGGYNEQFF
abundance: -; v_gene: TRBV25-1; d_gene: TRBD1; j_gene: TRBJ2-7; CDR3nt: TGTGCCAGCAGTGGCCCGACGGGACAGGTGGACGGAGGCTACGAGCAGTACTTC; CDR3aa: CASSGPTGQVDGGYEQYF
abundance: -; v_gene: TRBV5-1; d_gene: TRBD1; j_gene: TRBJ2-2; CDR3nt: TGCGCCAGCAGCTTGGGGACAGGGGGCGCGTCCGGGGAGCTGTTTTTT; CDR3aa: CASSLGTGGASGELFF
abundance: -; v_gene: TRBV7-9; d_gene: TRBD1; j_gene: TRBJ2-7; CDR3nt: TGTGCCAGCAGCTTAGTAGGACAGGGATACGAGCAGTACTTC; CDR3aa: CASSLVGQGYEQYF
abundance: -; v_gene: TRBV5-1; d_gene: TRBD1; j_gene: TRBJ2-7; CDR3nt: TGCGCCAGCAGCCCCGGGACAGCGATAACCTACGAGCAGTACTTC; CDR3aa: CASSPGTAITYEQYF
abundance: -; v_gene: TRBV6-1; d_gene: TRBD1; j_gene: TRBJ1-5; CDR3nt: TGTGCCAGCAGTGAAAGGACAGGGGGTGCTACTTATCAGCCCCAGCATTTT; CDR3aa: CASSERTGGATYQPQHF
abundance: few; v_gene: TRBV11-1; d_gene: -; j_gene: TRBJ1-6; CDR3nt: TGTGCCAGCAGCTTAGCCTCAGGCAATTCACCCCTCCACTTT; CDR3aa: CASSLASGNSPLHF
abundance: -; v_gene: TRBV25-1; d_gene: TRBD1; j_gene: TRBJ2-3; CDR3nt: TGTGCCAGCAGTGAAGACGGGGGACAGGGAACAGATACGCAGTATTTT; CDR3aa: CASSEDGGQGTDTQYF
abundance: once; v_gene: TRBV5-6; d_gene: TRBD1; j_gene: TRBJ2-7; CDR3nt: TGTGCCAGCAGCTTGGGAGGACAGGGGTTCGAGCAGTACTTC; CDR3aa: CASSLGGQGFEQYF
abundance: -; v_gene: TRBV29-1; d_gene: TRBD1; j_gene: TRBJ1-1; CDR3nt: TGCAGCGCTTGGGACAGGACGAACACTGAAGCTTTCTTT; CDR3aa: CSAWDRTNTEAFF
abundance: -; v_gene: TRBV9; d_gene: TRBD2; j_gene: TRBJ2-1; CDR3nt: TGTGCCAGCAGCGTAGATGGGGGGGTTAACTACAATGAGCAGTTCTTC; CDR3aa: CASSVDGGVNYNEQFF
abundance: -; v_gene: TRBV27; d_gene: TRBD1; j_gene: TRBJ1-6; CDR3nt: TGTGCCAGCAGTTTAGCCCCGATTTACCCGGGACAGTCAAATAATTCACCCCTCCACTTT; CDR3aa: CASSLAPIYPGQSNNSPLHF
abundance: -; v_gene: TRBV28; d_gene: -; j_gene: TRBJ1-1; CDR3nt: TGTGCCAGCAGTTTCGGAGGAGTGAACACTGAAGCTTTCTTT; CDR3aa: CASSFGGVNTEAFF
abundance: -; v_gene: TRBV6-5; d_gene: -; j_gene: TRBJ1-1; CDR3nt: TGTGCCAGCAGCTATGGGAGATTCACTGAAGCTTTCTTT; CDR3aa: CASSYGRFTEAFF
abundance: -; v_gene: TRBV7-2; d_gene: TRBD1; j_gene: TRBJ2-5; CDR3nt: TGTGCCAGCAGCATCGGACAGGGGGACCAGTACTTC; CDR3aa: CASSIGQGDQYF
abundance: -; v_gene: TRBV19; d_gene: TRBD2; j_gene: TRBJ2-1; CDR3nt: TGTGCCAGTAGTATCTGGAGCGGGGGGGACAATGAGCAGTTCTTC; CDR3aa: CASSIWSGGDNEQFF
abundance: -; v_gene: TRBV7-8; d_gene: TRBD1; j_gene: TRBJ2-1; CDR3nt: TGTGCCAGCAGCCGACGGGACAGCTCCAATGAGCAGTTCTTC; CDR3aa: CASSRRDSSNEQFF
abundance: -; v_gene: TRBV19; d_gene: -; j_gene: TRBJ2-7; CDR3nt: TGTGCCAGTAGTATACGACAGCTTCCAACCTACGAGCAGTACTTC; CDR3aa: CASSIRQLPTYEQYF
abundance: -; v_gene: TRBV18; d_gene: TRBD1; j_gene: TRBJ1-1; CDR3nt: TGTGCCAGCTCACCTCTAGCTTTCAGGGGGCAGGACACTGAAGCTTTCTTT; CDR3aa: CASSPLAFRGQDTEAFF
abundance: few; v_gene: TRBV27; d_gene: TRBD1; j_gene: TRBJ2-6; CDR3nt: TGTGCCAGCAGTTTACCCCGGGACAGGGGATTCCTTGGGGCCAACGTCCTGACTTTC; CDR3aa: CASSLPRDRGFLGANVLTF
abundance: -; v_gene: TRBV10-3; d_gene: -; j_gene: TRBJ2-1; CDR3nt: TGTGCCATCAGTGATTGGGGGGGCATCTGGCAGTTCTTC; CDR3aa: CAISDWGGIWQFF
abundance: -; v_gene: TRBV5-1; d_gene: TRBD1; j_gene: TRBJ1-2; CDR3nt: TGCGCCAGCAGCTGGGACAGGGGGAACTATGGCTACACCTTC; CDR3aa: CASSWDRGNYGYTF
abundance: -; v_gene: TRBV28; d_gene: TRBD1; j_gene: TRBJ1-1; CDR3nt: TGTGCCAGCAGTCTAATACACAGGGGGCAGGGGACTGAAGCTTTCTTT; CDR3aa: CASSLIHRGQGTEAFF
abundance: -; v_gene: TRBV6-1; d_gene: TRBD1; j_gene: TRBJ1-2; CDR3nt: TGTGCCAGCAGGCAACCGGGACAGGGAGTTTACGGCTACACCTTC; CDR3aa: CASRQPGQGVYGYTF
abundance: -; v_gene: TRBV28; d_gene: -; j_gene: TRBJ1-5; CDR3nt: TGTGCCAGCAGTCCCTTGGTCGGGTCTCCGGGACAGCCCCAGCATTTT; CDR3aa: CASSPLVGSPGQPQHF
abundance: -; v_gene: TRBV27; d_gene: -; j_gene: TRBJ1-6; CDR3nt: TGTGCCAGCAGTTTACAGGGAAATAATTCACCCCTCCACTTT; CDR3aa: CASSLQGNNSPLHF
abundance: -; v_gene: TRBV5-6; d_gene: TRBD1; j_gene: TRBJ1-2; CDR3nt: TGTGCCAGCAGCGGGACAGTGAGTGCCTATGGCTACACCTTC; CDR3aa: CASSGTVSAYGYTF